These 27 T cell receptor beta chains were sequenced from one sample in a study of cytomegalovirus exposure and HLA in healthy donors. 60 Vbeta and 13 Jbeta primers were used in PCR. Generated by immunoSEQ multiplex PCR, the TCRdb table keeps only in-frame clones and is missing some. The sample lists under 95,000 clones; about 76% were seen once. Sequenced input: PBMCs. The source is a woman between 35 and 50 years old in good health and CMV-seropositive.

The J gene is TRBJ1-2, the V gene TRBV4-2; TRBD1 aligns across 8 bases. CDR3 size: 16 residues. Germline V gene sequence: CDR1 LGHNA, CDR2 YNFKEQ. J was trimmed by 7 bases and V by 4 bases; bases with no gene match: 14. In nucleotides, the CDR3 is TGTGCCAGCAGCCGAGAAAGTATCAGGGGGCCTAGTGGCTACACCTTC. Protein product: CASSRESIRGPSGYTF.

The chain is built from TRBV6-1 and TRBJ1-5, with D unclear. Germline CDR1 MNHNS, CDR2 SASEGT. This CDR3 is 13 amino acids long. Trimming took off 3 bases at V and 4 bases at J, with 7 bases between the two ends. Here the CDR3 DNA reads TGTGCCAGCAGTGAGGGCAGAAATCAGCCCCAGCATTTT. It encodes CASSEGRNQPQHF.

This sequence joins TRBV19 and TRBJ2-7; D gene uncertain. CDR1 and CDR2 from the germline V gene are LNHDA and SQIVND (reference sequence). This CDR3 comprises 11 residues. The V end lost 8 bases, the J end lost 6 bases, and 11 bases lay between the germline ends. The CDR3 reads CASFSTSEQYF. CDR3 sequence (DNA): TGTGCCAGTTTTTCTACTTCCGAGCAGTACTTC.

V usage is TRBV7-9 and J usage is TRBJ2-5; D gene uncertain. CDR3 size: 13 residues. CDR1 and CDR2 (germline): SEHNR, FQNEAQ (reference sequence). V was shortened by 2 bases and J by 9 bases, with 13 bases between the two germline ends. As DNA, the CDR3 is TGTGCCAGCAGCTTATCTGAGTACAGCTCCCAGTACTTC. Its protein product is CASSLSEYSSQYF.

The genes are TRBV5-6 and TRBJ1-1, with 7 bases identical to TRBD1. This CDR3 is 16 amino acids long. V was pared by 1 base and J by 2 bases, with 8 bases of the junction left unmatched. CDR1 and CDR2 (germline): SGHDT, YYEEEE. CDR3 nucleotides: TGTGCCAGCAGCTTGTACGGGGCAGGGGGTAACACTGAAGCTTTCTTT. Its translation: CASSLYGAGGNTEAFF.

In DNA form, the CDR3 reads TGCGCCAGCAGCTTGGGACAGGCCCCTGGCTCCTATAATTCACCCCTCCACTTT. Translated: CASSLGQAPGSYNSPLHF. The rearrangement uses TRBV5-1 and TRBJ1-6; possible D gene TRBD1, 6 bases. This CDR3 region has 18 residues. Trimming shortened V by 0 bases and J by 0 bases, and 13 bases separated the two germline ends. Germline loops: CDR1 SGHRS, CDR2 YFSETQ.

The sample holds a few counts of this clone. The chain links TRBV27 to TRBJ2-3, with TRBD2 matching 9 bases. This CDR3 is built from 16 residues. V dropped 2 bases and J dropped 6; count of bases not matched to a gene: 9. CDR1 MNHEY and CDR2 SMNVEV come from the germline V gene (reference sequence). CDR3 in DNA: TGTGCCAGCAGTTTAGGGGCGGGAGGGCCTGTGGATACGCAGTATTTT. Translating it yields CASSLGAGGPVDTQYF.

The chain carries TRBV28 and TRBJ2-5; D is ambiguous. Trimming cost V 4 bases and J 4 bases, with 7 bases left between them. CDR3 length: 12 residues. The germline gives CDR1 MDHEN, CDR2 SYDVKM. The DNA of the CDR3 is TGTGCCAGCAGTTCTCTACCAGAGACCCAGTACTTC. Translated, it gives CASSSLPETQYF.

In DNA form, the CDR3 reads TGTGCCAGCACCCCCGACAGGGGCACCTACGAGCAGTACTTC. This codes for CASTPDRGTYEQYF. The genes are TRBV11-2 and TRBJ2-7; 8 bases map to TRBD1. The CDR3 has 14 amino acids. J lost 2 bases, V lost 7 bases, and 7 bases had no gene match. CDR1 is SGHAT and CDR2 is FQNNGV in the germline V gene.

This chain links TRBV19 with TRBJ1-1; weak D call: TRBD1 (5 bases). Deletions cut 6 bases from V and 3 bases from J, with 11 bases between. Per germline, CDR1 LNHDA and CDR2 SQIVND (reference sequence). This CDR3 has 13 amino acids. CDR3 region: CASSGGIHTEAFF. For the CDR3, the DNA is TGTGCCAGTAGCGGGGGAATACACACTGAAGCTTTCTTT.

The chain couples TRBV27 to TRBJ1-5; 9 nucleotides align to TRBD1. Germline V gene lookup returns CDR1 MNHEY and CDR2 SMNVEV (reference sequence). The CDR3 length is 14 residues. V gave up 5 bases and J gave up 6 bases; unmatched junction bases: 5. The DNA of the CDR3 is TGTGCCAGCAGTGATACAGGGGGCCCTCAGCCCCAGCATTTT. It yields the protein CASSDTGGPQPQHF.

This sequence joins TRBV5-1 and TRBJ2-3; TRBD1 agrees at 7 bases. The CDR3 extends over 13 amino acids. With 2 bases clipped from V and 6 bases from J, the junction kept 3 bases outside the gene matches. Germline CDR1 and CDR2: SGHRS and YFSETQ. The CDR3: CASSFVGGDTQYF. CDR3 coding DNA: TGCGCCAGCAGCTTTGTAGGGGGCGATACGCAGTATTTT.

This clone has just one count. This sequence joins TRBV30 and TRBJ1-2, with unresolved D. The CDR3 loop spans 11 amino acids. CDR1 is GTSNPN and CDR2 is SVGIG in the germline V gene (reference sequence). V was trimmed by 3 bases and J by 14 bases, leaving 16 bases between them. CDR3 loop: CAWRYQESQTF. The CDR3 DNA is TGTGCCTGGAGATATCAGGAATCTCAGACCTTC. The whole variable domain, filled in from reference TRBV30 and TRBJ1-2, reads SQTIHQWPATLVQPVGSPLSLECTVEGTSNPNLYWYRQAAGRGLQLLFYSVGIGQISSEVPQNLSASRPQDRQFILSSKKLLLSDSGFYLCAWRYQESQTFGSGTRLTVV.

The CDR3 loop is CASSDSGRAFYEQYF. The CDR3 DNA reads TGTGCCAGCAGTGACAGCGGGAGGGCCTTTTACGAGCAGTACTTC. The rearrangement uses TRBV27 and TRBJ2-7; 10 bases agree with TRBD2. The CDR3 spans 15 residues. The germline V gene encodes CDR1 MNHEY and CDR2 SMNVEV (reference sequence). The V segment lost 5 bases and the J segment 4 bases; nucleotides outside the gene matches: 8.

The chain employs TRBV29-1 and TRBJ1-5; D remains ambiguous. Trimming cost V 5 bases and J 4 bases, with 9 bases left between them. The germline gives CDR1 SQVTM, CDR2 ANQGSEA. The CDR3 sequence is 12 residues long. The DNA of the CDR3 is TGCAGCGTTTCGGAGTGGAATCAGCCCCAGCATTTT. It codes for CSVSEWNQPQHF.

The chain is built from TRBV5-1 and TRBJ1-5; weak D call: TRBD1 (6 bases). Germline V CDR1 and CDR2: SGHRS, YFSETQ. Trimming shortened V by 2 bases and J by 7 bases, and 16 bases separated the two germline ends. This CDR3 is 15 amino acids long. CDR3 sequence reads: CASSFSSGAGQPQHF. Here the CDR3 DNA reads TGCGCCAGCAGCTTCTCCTCAGGGGCCGGACAGCCCCAGCATTTT.

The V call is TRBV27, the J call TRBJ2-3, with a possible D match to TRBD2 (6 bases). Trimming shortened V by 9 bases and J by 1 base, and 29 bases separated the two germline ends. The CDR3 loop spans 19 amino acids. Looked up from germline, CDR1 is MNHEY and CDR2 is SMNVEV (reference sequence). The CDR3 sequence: CASAPQGYVTGGGTDTQYF. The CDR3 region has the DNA TGTGCCAGTGCCCCGCAGGGCTATGTAACCGGGGGAGGCACAGATACGCAGTATTTT.

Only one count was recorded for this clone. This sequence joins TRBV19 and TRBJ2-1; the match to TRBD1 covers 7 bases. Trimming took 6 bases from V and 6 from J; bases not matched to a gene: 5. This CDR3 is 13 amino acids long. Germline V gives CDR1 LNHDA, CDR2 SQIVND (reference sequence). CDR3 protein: CASRRTGANEQFF. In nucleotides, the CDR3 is TGTGCCAGTAGAAGAACAGGGGCCAATGAGCAGTTCTTC.

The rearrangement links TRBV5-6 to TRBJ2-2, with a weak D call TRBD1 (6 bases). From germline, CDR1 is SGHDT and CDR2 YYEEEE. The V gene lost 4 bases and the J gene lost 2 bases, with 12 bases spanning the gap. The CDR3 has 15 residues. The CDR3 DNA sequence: TGTGCCAGCAGCCTGTTGGGGGCCAACACCGGGGAGCTGTTTTTT. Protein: CASSLLGANTGELFF.

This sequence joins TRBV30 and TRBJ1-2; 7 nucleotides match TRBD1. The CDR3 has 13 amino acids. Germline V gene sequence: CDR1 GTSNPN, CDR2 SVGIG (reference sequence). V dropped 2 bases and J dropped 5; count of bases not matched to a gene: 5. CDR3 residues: CAWSQDRRYGYTF. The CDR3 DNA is TGTGCCTGGAGTCAGGACAGGAGGTATGGCTACACCTTC.

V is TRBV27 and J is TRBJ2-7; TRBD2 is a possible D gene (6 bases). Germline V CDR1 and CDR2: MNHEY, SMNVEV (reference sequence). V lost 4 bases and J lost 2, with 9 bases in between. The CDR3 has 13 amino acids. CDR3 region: CASSWTGAYEQYF. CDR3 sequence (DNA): TGTGCCAGCAGTTGGACGGGGGCCTACGAGCAGTACTTC.

As DNA, the CDR3 is TGTGCCAGCAGCTGGGGGGGAGGGTGGGCTACTGAAGCTTTCTTT. Translating it yields CASSWGGGWATEAFF. The V gene is TRBV5-4, the J gene TRBJ1-1; tentatively, D is TRBD1 (5 bases). The CDR3 length is 15 residues. The V and J ends lost 3 bases and 5 bases respectively, with 17 bases between them. Germline values: CDR1 SGHNT, CDR2 YYREEE (reference sequence).

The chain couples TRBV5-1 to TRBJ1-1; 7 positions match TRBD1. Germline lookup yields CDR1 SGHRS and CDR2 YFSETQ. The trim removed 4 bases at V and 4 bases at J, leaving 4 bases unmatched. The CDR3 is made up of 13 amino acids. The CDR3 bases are TGCGCCAGCAGCCTCTGGACAGGCACTGAAGCTTTCTTT. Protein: CASSLWTGTEAFF.

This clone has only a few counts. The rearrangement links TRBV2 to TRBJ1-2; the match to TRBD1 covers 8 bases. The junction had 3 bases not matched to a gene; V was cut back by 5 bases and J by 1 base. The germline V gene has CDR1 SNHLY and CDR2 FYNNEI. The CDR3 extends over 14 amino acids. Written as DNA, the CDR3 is TGTGCCAGCAGTCCGGACAGGGTTAACTATGGCTACACCTTC. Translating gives CASSPDRVNYGYTF.

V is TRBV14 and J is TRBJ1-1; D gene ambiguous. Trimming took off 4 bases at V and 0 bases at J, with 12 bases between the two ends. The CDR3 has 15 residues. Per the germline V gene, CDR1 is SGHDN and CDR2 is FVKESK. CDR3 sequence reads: CASSPYTGVNTEAFF. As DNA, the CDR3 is TGTGCCAGCAGCCCCTACACGGGAGTGAACACTGAAGCTTTCTTT.

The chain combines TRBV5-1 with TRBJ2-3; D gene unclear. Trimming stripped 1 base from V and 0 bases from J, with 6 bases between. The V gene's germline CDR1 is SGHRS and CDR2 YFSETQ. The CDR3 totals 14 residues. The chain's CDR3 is CASSLSRSTDTQYF. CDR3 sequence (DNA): TGCGCCAGCAGCTTGTCTCGGAGCACAGATACGCAGTATTTT.

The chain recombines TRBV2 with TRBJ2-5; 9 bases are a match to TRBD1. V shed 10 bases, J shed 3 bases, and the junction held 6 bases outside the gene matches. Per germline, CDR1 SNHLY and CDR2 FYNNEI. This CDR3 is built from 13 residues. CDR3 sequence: CATCRDREETQYF. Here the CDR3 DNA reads TGTGCCACTTGCCGGGACAGGGAAGAGACCCAGTACTTC.